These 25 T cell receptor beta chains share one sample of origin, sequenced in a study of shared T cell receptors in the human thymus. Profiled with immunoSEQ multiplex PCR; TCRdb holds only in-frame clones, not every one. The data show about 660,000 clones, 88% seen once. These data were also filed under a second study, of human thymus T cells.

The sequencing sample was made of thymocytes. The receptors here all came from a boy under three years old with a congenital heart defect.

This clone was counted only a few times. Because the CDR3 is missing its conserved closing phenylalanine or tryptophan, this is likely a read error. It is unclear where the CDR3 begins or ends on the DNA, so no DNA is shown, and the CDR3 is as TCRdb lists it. CDR3 residues: CASNLLAGEI. The V and J genes are TRBV2 and TRBJ2-3; the table names TRBD2, a call not compared with the DNA. The germline V gene has CDR1 SNHLY and CDR2 FYNNEI. From its first to its last residue, the CDR3 has 10 amino acids.

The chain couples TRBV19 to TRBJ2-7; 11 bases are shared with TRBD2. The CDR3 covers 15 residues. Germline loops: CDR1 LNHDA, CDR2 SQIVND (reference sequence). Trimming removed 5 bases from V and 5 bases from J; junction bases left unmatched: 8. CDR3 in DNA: TGTGCCAGTAGTGTAACTAGCGGGAGAAACCACGAGCAGTACTTC. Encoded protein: CASSVTSGRNHEQYF.

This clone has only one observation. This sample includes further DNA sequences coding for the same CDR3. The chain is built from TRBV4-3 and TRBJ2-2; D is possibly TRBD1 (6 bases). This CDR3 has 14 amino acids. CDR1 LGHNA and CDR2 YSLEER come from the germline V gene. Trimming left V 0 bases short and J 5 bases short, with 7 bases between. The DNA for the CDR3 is TGCGCCAGCAGCCAAGACAGGGGTACCGGGGAGCTGTTTTTT. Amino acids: CASSQDRGTGELFF.

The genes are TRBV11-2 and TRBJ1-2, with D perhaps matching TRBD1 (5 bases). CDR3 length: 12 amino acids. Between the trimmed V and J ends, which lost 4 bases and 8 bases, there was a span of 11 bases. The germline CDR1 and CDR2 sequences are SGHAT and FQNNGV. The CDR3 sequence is CASSYGGTGYTF. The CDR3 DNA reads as TGTGCCAGCAGCTACGGGGGGACGGGCTACACCTTC.

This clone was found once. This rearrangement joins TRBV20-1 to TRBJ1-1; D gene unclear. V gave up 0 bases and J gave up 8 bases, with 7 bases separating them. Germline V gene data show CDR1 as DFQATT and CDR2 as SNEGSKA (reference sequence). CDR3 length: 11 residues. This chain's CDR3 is CSARDLAEAFF. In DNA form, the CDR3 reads TGCAGTGCTAGAGATCTGGCAGAAGCTTTCTTT.

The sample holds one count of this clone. CDR3 sequence reads: CASSRTTGAPYEQYF. CDR3 bases: TGTGCCAGCTCACGAACGACAGGGGCCCCCTACGAGCAGTACTTC. The V gene is TRBV18, the J gene TRBJ2-7, with TRBD1 matching over 8 bases. V dropped 4 bases and J dropped 2; count of bases not matched to a gene: 7. This CDR3 contains 15 residues. CDR1 is KGHSH, CDR2 LQKENI, per germline.

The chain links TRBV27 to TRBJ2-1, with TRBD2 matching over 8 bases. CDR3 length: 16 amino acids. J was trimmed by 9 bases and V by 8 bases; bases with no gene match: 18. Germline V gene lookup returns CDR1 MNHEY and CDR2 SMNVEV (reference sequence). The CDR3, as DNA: TGTGCCAGCCGGGGGGATAAGCGGGAGCTTAATGGTGAGCAGTTCTTC. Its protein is CASRGDKRELNGEQFF.

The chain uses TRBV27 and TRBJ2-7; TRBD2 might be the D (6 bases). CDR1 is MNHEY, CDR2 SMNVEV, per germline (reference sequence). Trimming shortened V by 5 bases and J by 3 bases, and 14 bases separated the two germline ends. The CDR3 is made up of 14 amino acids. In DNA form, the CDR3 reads TGTGCCAGCAGTGCGCCGGGACTCTTCTACGAGCAGTACTTC. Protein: CASSAPGLFYEQYF.

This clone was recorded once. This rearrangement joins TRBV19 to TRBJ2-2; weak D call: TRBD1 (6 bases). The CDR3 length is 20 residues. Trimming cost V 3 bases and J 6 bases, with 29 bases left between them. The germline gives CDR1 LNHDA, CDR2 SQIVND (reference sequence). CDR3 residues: CASSIGPDRSTFGLAGELFF. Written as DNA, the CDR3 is TGTGCCAGTAGTATTGGTCCAGACAGGTCCACTTTTGGTTTGGCCGGGGAGCTGTTTTTT.

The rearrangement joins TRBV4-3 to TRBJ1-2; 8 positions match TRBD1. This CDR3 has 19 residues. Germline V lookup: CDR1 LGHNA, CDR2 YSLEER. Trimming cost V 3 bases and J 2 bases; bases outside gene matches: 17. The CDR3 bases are TGCGCCAGCAGCCACAGGCCCGGGACAGGTTTAGATCTAAACTATGGCTACACCTTC. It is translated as CASSHRPGTGLDLNYGYTF.

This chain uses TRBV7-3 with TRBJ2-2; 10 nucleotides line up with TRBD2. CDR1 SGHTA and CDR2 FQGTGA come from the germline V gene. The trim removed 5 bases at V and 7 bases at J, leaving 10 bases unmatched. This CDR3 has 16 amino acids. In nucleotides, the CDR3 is TGTGCCAGCAGCCCAAGAGCGGGAGGGCCTGACGGGGAGCTGTTTTTT. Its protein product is CASSPRAGGPDGELFF.

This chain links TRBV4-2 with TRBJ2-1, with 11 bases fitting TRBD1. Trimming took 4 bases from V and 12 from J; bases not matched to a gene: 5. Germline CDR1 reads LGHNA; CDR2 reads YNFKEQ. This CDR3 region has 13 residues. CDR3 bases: TGTGCCAGCAGCCCCGGACAGGGGGCCGCGCAGTTCTTC. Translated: CASSPGQGAAQFF.

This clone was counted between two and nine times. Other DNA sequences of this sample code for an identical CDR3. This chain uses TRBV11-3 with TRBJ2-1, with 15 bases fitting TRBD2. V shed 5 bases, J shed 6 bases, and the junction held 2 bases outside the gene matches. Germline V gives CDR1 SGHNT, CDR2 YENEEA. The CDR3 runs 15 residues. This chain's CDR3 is CASSLGLAGGNEQFF. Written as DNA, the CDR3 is TGTGCCAGCAGCCTGGGACTAGCGGGAGGCAATGAGCAGTTCTTC. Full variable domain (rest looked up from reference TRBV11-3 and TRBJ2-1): EAGVVQSPRYKIIEKKQPVAFWCNPISGHNTLYWYLQNLGQGPELLIRYENEEAVDDSQLPKDRFSAERLKGVDSTLKIQPAELGDSAVYLCASSLGLAGGNEQFFGPGTRLTVL.

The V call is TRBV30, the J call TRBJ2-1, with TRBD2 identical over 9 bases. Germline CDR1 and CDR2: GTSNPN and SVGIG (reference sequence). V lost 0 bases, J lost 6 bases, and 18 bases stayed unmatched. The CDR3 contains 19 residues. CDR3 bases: TGTGCCTGGAGTGTACCGAGGGAATCTAAAGCGGGAGGCCGCAATGAGCAGTTCTTC. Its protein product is CAWSVPRESKAGGRNEQFF.

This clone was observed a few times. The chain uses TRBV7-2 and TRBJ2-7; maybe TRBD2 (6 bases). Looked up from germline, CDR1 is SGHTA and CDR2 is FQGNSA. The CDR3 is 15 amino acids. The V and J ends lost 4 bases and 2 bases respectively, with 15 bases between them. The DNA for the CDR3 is TGTGCCAGCAGCTCGCCGTTGGAGGGGACCTACGAGCAGTACTTC. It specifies CASSSPLEGTYEQYF.

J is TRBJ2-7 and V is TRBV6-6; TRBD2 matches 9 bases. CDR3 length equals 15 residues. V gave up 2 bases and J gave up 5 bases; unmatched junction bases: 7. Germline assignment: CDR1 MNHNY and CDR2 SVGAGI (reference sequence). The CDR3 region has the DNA TGTGCCAGCAGTTACGTAGCGGGAGTAGGGAACGAGCAGTACTTC. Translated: CASSYVAGVGNEQYF.

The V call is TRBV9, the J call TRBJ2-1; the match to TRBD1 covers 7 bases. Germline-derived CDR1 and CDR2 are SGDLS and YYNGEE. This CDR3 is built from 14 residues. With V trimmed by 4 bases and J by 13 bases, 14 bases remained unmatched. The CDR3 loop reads CASSSQPDRARQFF. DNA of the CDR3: TGTGCCAGCAGCTCCCAGCCCGACAGGGCAAGACAGTTCTTC.

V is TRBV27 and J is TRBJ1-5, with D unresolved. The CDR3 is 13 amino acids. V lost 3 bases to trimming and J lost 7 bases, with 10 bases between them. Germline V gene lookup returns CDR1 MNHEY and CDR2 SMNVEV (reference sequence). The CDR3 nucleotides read TGTGCCAGCAGTTTGAGGGCCGACCAGCCCCAGCATTTT. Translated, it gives CASSLRADQPQHF.

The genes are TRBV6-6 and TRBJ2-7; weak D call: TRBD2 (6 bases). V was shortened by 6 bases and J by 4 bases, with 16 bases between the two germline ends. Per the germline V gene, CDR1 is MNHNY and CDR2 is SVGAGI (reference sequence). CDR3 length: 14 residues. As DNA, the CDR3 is TGTGCCAGCAGACCCAGGAGGGCCGTGTACGAGCAGTACTTC. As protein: CASRPRRAVYEQYF.

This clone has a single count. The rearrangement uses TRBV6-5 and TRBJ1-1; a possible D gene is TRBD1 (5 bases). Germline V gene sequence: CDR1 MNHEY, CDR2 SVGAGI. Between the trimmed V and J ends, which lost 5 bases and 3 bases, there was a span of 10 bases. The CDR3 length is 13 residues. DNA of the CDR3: TGTGCCAGCAGTCCCGACAGATACACTGAAGCTTTCTTT. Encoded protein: CASSPDRYTEAFF.

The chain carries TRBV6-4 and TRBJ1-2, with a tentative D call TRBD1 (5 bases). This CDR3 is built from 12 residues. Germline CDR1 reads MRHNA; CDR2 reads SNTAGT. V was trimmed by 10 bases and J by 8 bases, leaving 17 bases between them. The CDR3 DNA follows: TGTGCCATCACGGGGGGAGGGCGAGGCTACACCTTC. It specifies CAITGGGRGYTF.

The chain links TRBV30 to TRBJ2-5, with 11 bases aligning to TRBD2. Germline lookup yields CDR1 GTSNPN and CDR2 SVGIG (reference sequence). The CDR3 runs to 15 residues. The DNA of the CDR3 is TGTGCATTCGGACTGACTAGCGGGAAAGAAGAGACCCAGTACTTC. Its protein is CAFGLTSGKEETQYF.

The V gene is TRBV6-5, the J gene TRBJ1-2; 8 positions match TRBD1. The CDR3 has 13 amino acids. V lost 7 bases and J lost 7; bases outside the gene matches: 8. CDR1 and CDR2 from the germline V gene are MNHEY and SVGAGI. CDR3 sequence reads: CASTTNRGSGYTF. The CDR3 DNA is TGTGCCAGCACCACCAACAGGGGGTCTGGCTACACCTTC.

CDR3 sequence (DNA): TGTGCCAGCAGCCCGGGGACAGTGTCCTACGAGCAGTACTTC. This translates into CASSPGTVSYEQYF. The chain combines TRBV7-2 with TRBJ2-7; 7 bases map to TRBD1. Germline values: CDR1 SGHTA, CDR2 FQGNSA. This CDR3 has 14 residues. Trimming at V came to 5 bases and at J to 1 base, leaving 5 bases not matched to a gene.

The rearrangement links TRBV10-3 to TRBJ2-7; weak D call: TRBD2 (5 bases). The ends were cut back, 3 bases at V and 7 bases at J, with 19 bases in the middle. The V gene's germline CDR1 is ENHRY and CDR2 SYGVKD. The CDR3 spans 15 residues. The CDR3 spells CAISDSEGQTTEQYF. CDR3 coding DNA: TGTGCCATCAGTGATTCCGAAGGGCAGACTACAGAGCAGTACTTC.